The sequence of this T cell receptor beta chain was determined in a study of blood T cell repertoires in COVID-19. The CDR3 consists of 16 residues. Trimming took off 1 base at V and 0 bases at J, with 10 bases between the two ends. Germline-derived CDR1 and CDR2 are LGHNA and YNFKEQ. Per the original data handling: Reference gene primers were amplified, and this amplification served to estimate nucleated cell counts. Repertoires were generated with immunoSEQ multiplex PCR, while TCRdb's copy carries only in-frame clones and drops some. For V, J and clone size, that table is used; D and trimming come from the DNA. The table lists about 180,000 clones, approximately 89% of them singletons.

The chain carries TRBV4-2 and TRBJ2-1; weak D call: TRBD2 (5 bases). This receptor was taken from a woman younger than 45 with acute or convalescent COVID-19. Sequencing was carried out using peripheral blood. The CDR3 here is CASSQAGTSSYNEQFF. For the CDR3, the DNA is TGTGCCAGCAGCCAAGCGGGAACGAGCTCCTACAATGAGCAGTTCTTC.